The rows below give T cell receptor beta chains drawn from one sample of a study of T cell responses to AZD1222 COVID-19 vaccine. TCRdb's table, derived via immunoSEQ multiplex PCR, lists solely in-frame clones and lacks some. The repertoire includes about 82,000 clones, 90% of them detected once, and over 4.5% sits in the top ten. Specimen: peripheral blood, collected on day 0 of AZD1222 vaccination. These receptors all come from an adult in good health. The CDR3 runs from the conserved cysteine through the conserved F or W. D genes are given only for firm matches. Not all rows give a size; the values are once, few, many and, for expanded clones, a class.

abundance	d_gene	v_gene	j_gene	CDR3nt	CDR3aa
-	-	TRBV10-3	TRBJ1-2	TGTGCCATCAGTCAGGTTGCGAACTATGGCTACACCTTC	CAISQVANYGYTF
-	TRBD1	TRBV3-1/TRBV3-2	TRBJ2-7	TGTGCCAGCAGCCTACCCGGGACAGGGACGGTCGAGCAGTACTTC	CASSLPGTGTVEQYF
-	TRBD1	TRBV12-3/TRBV12-4	TRBJ2-1	TGTGCCAGCAGCCCACGGGACAGTGGTGAGCAGTTCTTC	CASSPRDSGEQFF
once	-	TRBV5-6	TRBJ2-5	TGTGCCAGCAGCCACTGGGAGGCTGGGAAGGAGACCCAGTACTTC	CASSHWEAGKETQYF
medium-sized	-	TRBV19	TRBJ1-6	TGTGCCAGTAGTATCCTAGGGATTAATTCACCCCTCCACTTT	CASSILGINSPLHF
-	-	TRBV19	TRBJ2-1	TGTGCCAGTAGTATAGAGGCGGGGGCACACAATGAGCAGTTCTTC	CASSIEAGAHNEQFF
-	-	TRBV19	TRBJ1-1	TGTGCCAGTAGTATACAGGGGAACACTGAAGCTTTCTTT	CASSIQGNTEAFF
once	TRBD1	TRBV28	TRBJ2-7	TGTGCCAGTAGGGGGACAGCCTTATACGAGCAGTACTTC	CASRGTALYEQYF
-	TRBD1	TRBV19	TRBJ2-2	TGTGCCAGTAGTATGGAACAGGGGGTCAACTCCCCGAACACCGGGGAGCTGTTTTTT	CASSMEQGVNSPNTGELFF
-	-	TRBV7-3	TRBJ1-3	TGTGCCAGCAGCTCGGCCCTTGGAAACACCATATATTTT	CASSSALGNTIYF
-	-	TRBV14	TRBJ1-2	TGTGCCAGCAGCCCTACTACAGCGTTCTATGGCTACACCTTC	CASSPTTAFYGYTF
-	TRBD1	TRBV3-1/TRBV3-2	TRBJ2-2	TGTGCCAGCAGCTATATGGACAGGGGGTCCGGGGAGCTGTTTTTT	CASSYMDRGSGELFF
-	-	TRBV30	TRBJ1-6	TGTGCCTGGAGTGTAACCGTTGATAATTCACCCCTCCACTTT	CAWSVTVDNSPLHF
-	TRBD1	TRBV7-9	TRBJ2-7	TGTGCCAGCAGCCGTCCCGGGACAGGGGTTAAACCCTACGAGCAGTACTTC	CASSRPGTGVKPYEQYF
-	-	TRBV27	TRBJ1-5	TGTGCCAGCAGGGGCCAGGGTAAGCATCAGCCCCAGCATTTT	CASRGQGKHQPQHF
-	TRBD1	TRBV28	TRBJ1-2	TGTGCCAGCAGTTTCCCCCGCCCCGCAGGGGGCGCTGCCTATGGCTACACCTTC	CASSFPRPAGGAAYGYTF
-	-	TRBV9	TRBJ1-3	TGTGCCAGCAGCGTGGGGAGCCTAGGACACGGTGGAAACACCATATATTTT	CASSVGSLGHGGNTIYF
-	TRBD1	TRBV19	TRBJ1-5	TGTGCCAGTAAGGCCCATCCGGGACAGGACAATCAGCCCCAGCATTTT	CASKAHPGQDNQPQHF
once	-	TRBV6-5	TRBJ1-1	TGTGCCAGCAGTTACGGGGCATCGGACACTGAAGCTTTCTTT	CASSYGASDTEAFF
-	-	TRBV19	TRBJ1-6	TGTGCCAGTAGTACCCGCCGACAGGTAGAGAATTCACCCCTCCACTTT	CASSTRRQVENSPLHF
-	TRBD2	TRBV19	TRBJ2-1	TGTGCCAGTAGTTTGGAGCGGGGGGCTCACAATGAGCAGTTCTTC	CASSLERGAHNEQFF
-	-	TRBV4-2	TRBJ2-5	TGTGCCAGCAGCCAAGACGCAGGAAGTAAGACCCAGTACTTC	CASSQDAGSKTQYF
-	TRBD1	TRBV15	TRBJ1-1	TGTGCCACCAGAGGGGCCAATACAGGGGCTTGGGAAGCTTTCTTT	CATRGANTGAWEAFF
-	-	TRBV30	TRBJ1-4	TGTGCCTGGAGTGCGAAGACCCAGCAAGATGAAAAACTGTTTTTT	CAWSAKTQQDEKLFF
few	-	TRBV28	TRBJ2-2	TGTGCCAGCAGTTTTATGACGGCGATCACCGGGGAGCTGTTTTTT	CASSFMTAITGELFF
-	-	TRBV6-1	TRBJ2-1	TGTGCCAGCAGTGAACAGGGTGCGTACAATGAGCAGTTCTTC	CASSEQGAYNEQFF
-	-	TRBV27	TRBJ1-5	TGTGCCAGCAGTTTACAGGGGAATCAGCCCCAGCATTTT	CASSLQGNQPQHF
-	-	TRBV9	TRBJ2-7	TGTGCCAGCAGCGTAGCTCCTCAGAGCTCCTACGAGCAGTACTTC	CASSVAPQSSYEQYF
once	-	TRBV3-1/TRBV3-2	TRBJ1-2	TGTGCCAGCAGCCGCGTCACCTCTAACTATGGCTACACCTTC	CASSRVTSNYGYTF
-	-	TRBV2	TRBJ2-1	TGTGCCAGCAGTGCGGTGGGGGGTGTCGACAATGAGCAGTTCTTC	CASSAVGGVDNEQFF
-	TRBD1	TRBV11-2	TRBJ1-5	TGTGCCAGCAGCCTCACAGGGGTGGATCAGCCCCAGCATTTT	CASSLTGVDQPQHF
-	TRBD1	TRBV6-5	TRBJ1-1	TGTGCCACCTTACAGGGGAGGATGAACACTGAAGCTTTCTTT	CATLQGRMNTEAFF
-	-	TRBV28	TRBJ1-1	TGTGCCAGCAGTTTTAACACTGAAGCTTTCTTT	CASSFNTEAFF
-	TRBD2	TRBV7-8	TRBJ2-7	TGTGCCAGCAGCTTAGCGCCGAGCGGGGGGGCCTACGAGCAGTACTTC	CASSLAPSGGAYEQYF
-	-	TRBV7-9	TRBJ1-3	TGTGCCAGCAGCTTAGCGACGGCAGGGGGAAACACCATATATTTT	CASSLATAGGNTIYF
once	-	TRBV10-3	TRBJ1-2	TGTGCCATCAGTGGAGGCGGGGGCTACACCTTC	CAISGGGGYTF
-	-	TRBV24-1	TRBJ1-2	TGTGCCACCAGTGATAACTATGGCTACACCTTC	CATSDNYGYTF
-	TRBD1	TRBV28	TRBJ1-4	TGTGCCAGCGTAAACAGGGGTGAAGGTGAAAAACTGTTTTTT	CASVNRGEGEKLFF